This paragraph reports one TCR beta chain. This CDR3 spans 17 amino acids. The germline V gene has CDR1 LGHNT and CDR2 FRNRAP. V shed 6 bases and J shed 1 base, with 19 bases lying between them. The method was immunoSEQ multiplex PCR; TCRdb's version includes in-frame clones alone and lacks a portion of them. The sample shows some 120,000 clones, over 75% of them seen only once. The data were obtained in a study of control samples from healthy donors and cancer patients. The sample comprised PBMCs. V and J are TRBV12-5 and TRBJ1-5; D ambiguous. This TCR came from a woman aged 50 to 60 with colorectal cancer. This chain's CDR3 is CASGLNAYRGSNQPQHF. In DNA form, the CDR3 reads TGTGCTAGTGGCCTTAATGCTTACAGAGGGAGCAATCAGCCCCAGCATTTT.